This T cell receptor (beta chain) emerged from a study of T cell responses to AZD1222 COVID-19 vaccine (dated by TCRdb to about 2021). Notes on the research overall: AZD1222 recipients with second doses at about 4 weeks or about 12 weeks were pooled, because spike-specific TCR depth and breadth did not differ between schedules. TCR sequencing was performed for fewer than 250 trial participants, of whom roughly 200 were given two doses of AZD1222 and some 25 were given two doses of MenACWY control vaccine. Trial participants were enrolled into age subgroups of 18-55, 56-69 and 70-plus years, which contained approximately 150, 30 and 60 TCR-sequenced participants, respectively.

With respect to this clone: Its antigen is currently not known. The input lacks base qualities; no much larger clone sits a single base away.

Broader findings and caveats from the paper: Reportedly, close to half of the unique spike-specific TCRs recognized epitopes lying outside the regions that are mutated in the B.1.351 and B.1.1.7 variants. Participants were mostly white British and included more females than males, and it was suggested by the authors that clonal diversity may have been underestimated. Because no samples from the day 14 peak response were available, repertoires could be characterized only after the peak T cell response. After two AZD1222 doses, both the breadth and the depth of spike-specific TCRs were significantly higher than at day 0 and than in MenACWY recipients. Conclusions about previously exposed vaccinees are limited because only 6 or 7 AZD1222 recipients were SARS-CoV-2 seropositive at baseline. CD4 TCRs associated with the vaccine covered the entire spike protein, and the dominant responses were in regions 160-218 and 743-854. The 56-69-year group was small, and its depth increase did not reach significance, likely because of low power.

The CDR3 regions of human TCRbeta chains were analyzed by immunosequencing. The original pipeline was this. TCRs in the repertoires were compared against a reference library of SARS-CoV-2-specific TCRs that had been generated with the MIRA antigen-specificity platform. Breadth meant the fraction of unique TCRs that were SARS-CoV-2-associated, whereas depth meant the fraction of total T cells that were SARS-CoV-2-associated. Using the MIRA data, each spike-specific TCR was assigned both to the spike region to which the TCR was reactive and to a CD4 or CD8 class. Log10-transformed breadth and depth values were compared by one-way ANOVA with Sidak's multiple comparisons tests. TCRdb took over this immuneACCESS table, retaining in-frame rearrangements with V and J assigned. Such tables are incomplete; in checked studies, under half of the missing clones stem from an unresolved V gene, and the remainder is unexplained. Clone size and the V and J calls come from that table; the DNA yielded D and trimming. A total of about 28,000 clones appear in this sample, roughly 73% of them only once. Roughly 6.2% of the sample goes to the ten largest clones.

Based on the germline V gene, the CDR1 and CDR2 sequences are SGHRS and YFSETQ. The CDR3 goes from the cysteine to the phenylalanine over 14 residues. The read is trimmed to its CDR3 DNA, 42 bases read in frame from base 1. The V end gives up 5 bases and the J end 4 bases, leaving 7 bases in the junction not matched to a gene. The sample's time point, from its label and the paper: baseline before first vaccination. Vaccinee samples were obtained from the UK trials COV001 and COV002, which included a single-blind randomized controlled phase 2/3 trial of AZD1222 (ChAdOx1 nCoV-19) in healthy adults. For TCRbeta chain sequencing, PBMC samples were collected from trial participants at day 0 and at day 28 after the second dose.

The rearranged chain carries TRBV5-1 and TRBJ2-5; 8 central nucleotides agree with TRBD2. The starting material was peripheral blood, obtained on day 0 of AZD1222 vaccination. The receptor was derived from an adult in good health. The CDR3 loop reads CASRPGLAGETQYF. In nucleotide form, the sequence is TGCGCCAGCAGGCCAGGACTAGCAGGAGAGACCCAGTACTTC.